The present entry profiles one TCR beta chain with its context. What it recognizes is unknown. The sample is drawn from a study of cytomegalovirus exposure and HLA in healthy donors. Findings of the study overall: Presence/absence analyses assumed roughly uniform sequencing depth across donors.

In the PCR, 60 Vbeta and 13 Jbeta primers were used. TCRdb's table, derived via immunoSEQ multiplex PCR, lists solely in-frame clones and lacks some. Here the sample spans fewer than 90,000 clones, roughly 80% being singletons. Trimming removed 0 bases at V and 1 base at J, with 13 bases between. CDR3 size: 16 residues. Per the germline V gene, CDR1 is SGHNT and CDR2 is YYREEE (reference sequence). The V and J genes are TRBV5-4 and TRBJ2-5; possibly TRBD2 for D (7 bases). The clonotype originates from a man aged 25-40 years in good health and CMV-seropositive. The sample comprised PBMCs. The CDR3 DNA sequence: TGTGCCAGCAGCTTGGGGGGGGGCGTTAGCCAAGAGACCCAGTACTTC. Amino acid sequence: CASSLGGGVSQETQYF.